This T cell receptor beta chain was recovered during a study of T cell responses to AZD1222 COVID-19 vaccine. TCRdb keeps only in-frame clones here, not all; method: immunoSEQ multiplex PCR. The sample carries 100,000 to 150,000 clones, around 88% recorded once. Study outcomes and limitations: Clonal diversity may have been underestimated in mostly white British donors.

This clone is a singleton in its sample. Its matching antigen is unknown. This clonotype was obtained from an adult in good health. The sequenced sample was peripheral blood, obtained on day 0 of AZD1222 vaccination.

In DNA, the CDR3 is TGTGCCATCCGCGGGGGGGGGAGCAACTATGGCTACACCTTC. This sequence encodes CAIRGGGSNYGYTF. This chain links TRBV10-3 with TRBJ1-2, with a possible D match to TRBD1 (5 bases). CDR1 is ENHRY and CDR2 is SYGVKD in the germline V gene. CDR3 length: 14 amino acids. The germline V and J ends were trimmed by 8 bases and 2 bases, with 15 bases remaining between them.